This paragraph reports one TCR beta chain. What it binds is unknown. The protocol was immunoSEQ multiplex PCR, while the TCRdb copy is restricted to in-frame clones and leaves out a portion. The table includes around 120,000 clones, 80% to 90% detected once. This CDR3 region has 20 residues. J gave up 8 bases and V 3 bases, and 26 bases lay outside the gene matches. Per germline, CDR1 LGHDT and CDR2 YNNKEL (reference sequence). This entry belongs to a study of T cell responses to AZD1222 COVID-19 vaccine. The study, taken as a whole, reports: The donor group comprised mostly white British people and more females; the analysis possibly underestimated clonal diversity.

This chain joins TRBV3-1 (or the pseudogene TRBV3-2) and TRBJ2-3, with 7 bases lining up with TRBD2. Specimen: peripheral blood, collected on day 0 of AZD1222 vaccination. The sequence derives from an adult in good health. CDR3 region: CASSHRGKPKMTSGMITQYF. CDR3 in DNA: TGTGCCAGCAGCCACCGAGGAAAACCTAAGATGACCAGCGGGATGATTACGCAGTATTTT.